The source of this T cell receptor beta chain is a study of cytomegalovirus exposure and HLA in healthy donors. Each of the donors was a healthy bone marrow donor. As regards this clone: Antigen unknown.

Study-wide findings and caveats: Reported findings show TCR beta sequences accurately forecast HLA-A and HLA-B alleles in most subjects.

The primer mix had 60 Vbeta and 13 Jbeta primers. Sequencing was performed with immunoSEQ multiplex PCR; in TCRdb, only in-frame clones are kept and a portion is missing. Here the sample spans 90,000 to 120,000 clones, roughly 87% being singletons. Per the germline V gene, CDR1 is SGHNT and CDR2 is YENEEA. V gave up 1 base and J gave up 8 bases, with 8 bases separating them. The CDR3 totals 13 residues. Sequencing was done on a sample of PBMCs. This TCR derives from a young man in good health and CMV-seropositive. The rearrangement joins TRBV11-3 to TRBJ1-4; no clear D. The CDR3 DNA reads TGTGCCAGCAGCTTAGGGGAGGAGGAAAAACTGTTTTTT. This sequence encodes CASSLGEEEKLFF.